This is a list of T cell receptor beta chains from one sample in a study of blood T cell repertoires in COVID-19. Profiled with immunoSEQ multiplex PCR; TCRdb holds only in-frame clones, not every one. The sample consists of 100,000 to 150,000 clones, 65% to 90% of them appearing once. The specimen sequenced was PBMCs or T cells enriched from blood (not recorded which). These receptors were obtained from a woman aged 45 to 65 who had recovered from COVID-19. The CDR3 runs from the conserved cysteine through the conserved F or W. Each record gives: V gene, CDR3 length, J gene, clone size, D gene, CDR3 DNA, CDR3 protein. D genes are given only for firm matches. Some rows mark clone size as missing; the rest say once, few, many or name a class of expanded clone.

>TRBV5-6|14|TRBJ2-7|once|TRBD2
TGTGCCAGCAGCTTGGACGGGGGGGCCTACGAGCAGTACTTC
CASSLDGGAYEQYF
>TRBV11-2|12|TRBJ2-7|once|NA
TGTGCCAGCAGCCGAGGGCGCACCGAGCAGTACTTC
CASSRGRTEQYF
>TRBV10-3|13|TRBJ1-1|NA|NA
TGTGCCTCCAAAGGGGACTTAAACACTGAAGCTTTCTTT
CASKGDLNTEAFF
>TRBV29-1|15|TRBJ2-2|once|NA
TGCAGCGTTGATCTGGGCAGGGCGGACACCGGGGAGCTGTTTTTT
CSVDLGRADTGELFF
>TRBV27|15|TRBJ2-7|NA|TRBD1
TGTGCCAGCAGTTTAAGGGGGACAGCCGGCTACGAGCAGTACTTC
CASSLRGTAGYEQYF
>TRBV11-2|14|TRBJ2-3|NA|TRBD2
TGTGCCAGCAGCTCATCACTAGCGGGCGATACGCAGTATTTT
CASSSSLAGDTQYF
>TRBV6-5|13|TRBJ2-7|NA|TRBD1
TGTGCCACGACCAGGGGGCCCGAGTACGAGCAGTACTTC
CATTRGPEYEQYF
>TRBV4-1|12|TRBJ2-1|NA|NA
TGCGCCAGCAGCACCCAGGACAATGAGCAGTTCTTC
CASSTQDNEQFF
>TRBV7-9|17|TRBJ2-1|NA|TRBD1
TGTGCCAGCAGCTTGGGACAGGGAGTTAGCTCCTACAATGAGCAGTTCTTC
CASSLGQGVSSYNEQFF
>TRBV7-2|16|TRBJ1-5|NA|NA
TGTGCCAGCAGCTTAGTATACGCCGGTGGCAATCAGCCCCAGCATTTT
CASSLVYAGGNQPQHF
>TRBV9|15|TRBJ2-7|NA|TRBD1
TGTGCCAGCAGCGTCCTCGGACAGGGGCCCTACGAGCAGTACTTC
CASSVLGQGPYEQYF
>TRBV13|14|TRBJ1-1|NA|NA
TGTGCCAGCAGCTTAGACAGGGTAGGTACTGAAGCTTTCTTT
CASSLDRVGTEAFF
>TRBV7-3|15|TRBJ2-3|NA|NA
TGTGCCAGCAGCTTAAAAGCCCCCCCCGCAGATACGCAGTATTTT
CASSLKAPPADTQYF
>TRBV6-6|18|TRBJ2-5|NA|TRBD2
TGTGCCAGCAGTCTCTCCACCGGACTAGCACAATTCCAAGAGACCCAGTACTTC
CASSLSTGLAQFQETQYF
>TRBV30|13|TRBJ1-4|once|NA
TGTGCCTGGAGTGTAGGGGCGTCGGAAAAACTGTTTTTT
CAWSVGASEKLFF
>TRBV9|14|TRBJ1-2|NA|TRBD1
TGTGCCAGCAGCCCTCAGGAGGGGGCGGTTGGCTACACCTTC
CASSPQEGAVGYTF
>TRBV7-2|15|TRBJ2-7|NA|TRBD2
TGTGCCAGCAGCCCAACTAGCGGGGGCGCGGGGGAGCAGTACTTC
CASSPTSGGAGEQYF
>TRBV4-1|14|TRBJ1-1|NA|NA
TGCGCCAGCAGCCAAGAATCGGGGGTTGGGGTAGCTTTCTTT
CASSQESGVGVAFF
>TRBV3-1/TRBV3-2|14|TRBJ2-5|NA|NA
TGTGCCAGCAGCGTCAGGGGACCATGGGAGACCCAGTACTTC
CASSVRGPWETQYF
>TRBV28|11|TRBJ1-1|NA|TRBD1
TGTGCCAGCGACCCAGGGGGAAAAGCTTTCTTT
CASDPGGKAFF
>TRBV7-8|15|TRBJ2-7|NA|NA
TGTGCCAGCAGCGAAGGGGGACGGAGCTCCTACGAGCAGTACTTC
CASSEGGRSSYEQYF
>TRBV11-2|14|TRBJ2-7|NA|NA
TGTGCCAGCAGCTTAGGACAGGTACCTTACGAGCAGTACTTC
CASSLGQVPYEQYF
>TRBV7-9|17|TRBJ2-1|NA|NA
TGTGCCAGCAGCTTAGGGGGACTGGTGAGGGCCTACAATGAGCAGTTCTTC
CASSLGGLVRAYNEQFF
>TRBV5-6|16|TRBJ2-5|NA|TRBD1
TGTGCCAGCAGCCGCCTTCTAACTACAGGGGAAGAGACCCAGTACTTC
CASSRLLTTGEETQYF
>TRBV5-8|12|TRBJ1-5|NA|NA
TGTGCCAGCAGCTTCTCTAACCAGCCCCAGCATTTT
CASSFSNQPQHF
>TRBV4-3|14|TRBJ1-2|NA|NA
TGCGCCAGCAGCCGAGAACAGGGTGACTATGGCTACACCTTC
CASSREQGDYGYTF
>TRBV7-2|15|TRBJ2-5|once|TRBD1
TGTGCCAGCAGCTTAGTAGAGGGGGCGGGTGGGACCCAGTACTTC
CASSLVEGAGGTQYF
>TRBV5-5|14|TRBJ1-6|once|TRBD1
TGTGCCAGCAGCTTCCGGGACAGAAATTCACCCCTCCACTTT
CASSFRDRNSPLHF
>TRBV7-2|17|TRBJ1-6|NA|TRBD1
TGTGCCAGCAGCCTTAGCTCGCCCGGGACAGGAAATTCACCCCTCCACTTT
CASSLSSPGTGNSPLHF
>TRBV6-5|14|TRBJ1-6|NA|NA
TGTGCCAGCACCAAACGGGGGGATAATTCACCCCTCCACTTT
CASTKRGDNSPLHF
>TRBV7-9|15|TRBJ1-1|NA|TRBD1
TGTGCCAGCAGCTTAGTAGGGTCCCGACAGGGTGAAGCTTTCTTT
CASSLVGSRQGEAFF
>TRBV5-4|19|TRBJ1-1|NA|NA
TGTGCCAGCCCGTCGCAACCTGCAGGGGCCCGGCTATTGAACACTGAAGCTTTCTTT
CASPSQPAGARLLNTEAFF
>TRBV14|15|TRBJ1-2|NA|NA
TGTGCCAGCAGCCCCCCCGGACACAGCAACTATGGCTACACCTTC
CASSPPGHSNYGYTF
>TRBV2|15|TRBJ2-2|NA|NA
TGTGCCAGCACGCCCCTTGGCCTCCTGGCCGGGGAGCTGTTTTTT
CASTPLGLLAGELFF
>TRBV27|17|TRBJ1-2|NA|NA
TGTGCCAGCAGTTTAGAGGCAGTTCCTTTCTCTAACTATGGCTACACCTTC
CASSLEAVPFSNYGYTF
>TRBV30|14|TRBJ1-6|NA|TRBD1
TGTGCCTGGAGTTCGGGGACAGGGGTTTCACCCCTCCACTTT
CAWSSGTGVSPLHF
>TRBV29-1|13|TRBJ1-1|NA|NA
TGCAGCGTTCGACAGGACATGAACACTGAAGCTTTCTTT
CSVRQDMNTEAFF
>TRBV7-9|16|TRBJ1-4|NA|TRBD1
TGTGCCAGCAGCTTGGTGTTTGACAGGGTAAATGAAAAACTGTTTTTT
CASSLVFDRVNEKLFF
>TRBV23-1|14|TRBJ2-5|NA|NA
TGCGCCAGCAGTCAAGGGCAGGGTCAAGAGACCCAGTACTTC
CASSQGQGQETQYF
>TRBV28|11|TRBJ1-2|NA|NA
TGTGCCAGCAACTCGGGGTCCGGCTACACCTTC
CASNSGSGYTF
>TRBV6-5|16|TRBJ2-1|NA|TRBD1
TGTGCCAGCAGTTACTCCGGACAGGGGGCTTCGAATGAGCAGTTCTTC
CASSYSGQGASNEQFF
>TRBV27|13|TRBJ2-7|NA|NA
TGTGCCAGCAGTTTAGGACAGACCTACGAGCAGTACTTC
CASSLGQTYEQYF
>TRBV18|12|TRBJ2-7|NA|NA
TGTGCCAGCTCACCACTCCGCTACGAGCAGTACTTC
CASSPLRYEQYF
>TRBV15|13|TRBJ1-4|few|NA
TGTGCCACCAGCAGGTCCCCAGGTGAAAAACTGTTTTTT
CATSRSPGEKLFF
>TRBV4-3|14|TRBJ1-4|NA|TRBD1
TGCGCCAGCAGCCAAGACCGGACAGGGAGAAAACTGTTTTTT
CASSQDRTGRKLFF
>TRBV3-1/TRBV3-2|15|TRBJ2-7|NA|NA
TGTGCCAGCAGCCGGCTCCCGGACATTTCCTACGAGCAGTACTTC
CASSRLPDISYEQYF
>TRBV19|16|TRBJ2-7|NA|TRBD2
TGTGCCAGTAGTCCCGTGTCTAGCGGGGGAACCTACGAGCAGTACTTC
CASSPVSSGGTYEQYF
>TRBV19|16|TRBJ2-3|NA|NA
TGTGCCAGTAGTATTAATCCCCACTCTAGCACAGATACGCAGTATTTT
CASSINPHSSTDTQYF
>TRBV19|13|TRBJ1-6|NA|TRBD1
TGTGCCAGTACTGAGGGGGCGCGTTCACCCCTCCACTTT
CASTEGARSPLHF
>TRBV7-2|15|TRBJ2-1|NA|NA
TGTGCCAGCAGCCAACAGGGCTCCCCTTACAATGAGCAGTTCTTC
CASSQQGSPYNEQFF
>TRBV13|14|TRBJ1-2|NA|NA
TGTGCCAGCAGCTTTGGAGGAGGGTCCTATGGCTACACCTTC
CASSFGGGSYGYTF
>TRBV5-6|17|TRBJ2-3|NA|NA
TGTGCCAGCAGCTTGGCAGGGCCCCCTTCCCGCACAGATACGCAGTATTTT
CASSLAGPPSRTDTQYF
>TRBV29-1|15|TRBJ1-1|NA|TRBD1
TGCAGCGCCTGGGGAGGACAGGGGTTGAACACTGAAGCTTTCTTT
CSAWGGQGLNTEAFF
>TRBV6-9|19|TRBJ1-3|NA|NA
TGTGCCAGCAGCTCCACTCGGGAGGTCAACTACCCTTCTGGAAACACCATATATTTT
CASSSTREVNYPSGNTIYF
>TRBV7-3|16|TRBJ2-3|once|TRBD2
TGTGCCAGCAGCCAAGGGACTAGCGGGGGGACAGATACGCAGTATTTT
CASSQGTSGGTDTQYF
>TRBV10-3|13|TRBJ2-7|NA|TRBD1
TGTGCCATCGACGGACAGGGGGCGGGAGAGCAGTACTTC
CAIDGQGAGEQYF
>TRBV7-9|15|TRBJ1-5|NA|NA
TGTGCCAGCAGCTTAGCGTCGAGCGGTAATCAGCCCCAGCATTTT
CASSLASSGNQPQHF
>TRBV16|15|TRBJ1-2|NA|NA
TGTGCCAGCAGCCAATCGGGCGGAGGGCGAAGGGGCTACACCTTC
CASSQSGGGRRGYTF
>TRBV2|15|TRBJ1-4|NA|NA
TGTGCCAGCAGTGAAGAAGGCTTTCAGGGAGAAAAACTGTTTTTT
CASSEEGFQGEKLFF
>TRBV29-1|15|TRBJ1-1|NA|TRBD1
TGCAGCGTTGATAGTCAGGGGGCGTTGAACACTGAAGCTTTCTTT
CSVDSQGALNTEAFF